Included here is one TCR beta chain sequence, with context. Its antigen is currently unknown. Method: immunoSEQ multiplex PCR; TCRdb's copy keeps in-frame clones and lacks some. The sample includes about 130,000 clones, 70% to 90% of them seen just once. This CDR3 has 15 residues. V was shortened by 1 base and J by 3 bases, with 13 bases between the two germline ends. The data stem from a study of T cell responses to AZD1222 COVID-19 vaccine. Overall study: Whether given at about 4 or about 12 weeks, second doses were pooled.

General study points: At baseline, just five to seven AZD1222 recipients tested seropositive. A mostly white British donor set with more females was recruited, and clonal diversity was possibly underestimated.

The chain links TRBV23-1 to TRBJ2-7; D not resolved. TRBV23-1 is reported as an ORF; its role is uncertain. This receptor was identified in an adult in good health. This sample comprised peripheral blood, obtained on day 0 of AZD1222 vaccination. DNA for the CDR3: TGCGCCAGCAGTCAATGTGAGACACGGTTCTACGAGCAGTACTTC. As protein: CASSQCETRFYEQYF.